These 23 T cell receptor beta chains share one sample of origin, sequenced in a study of blood T cell repertoires in COVID-19. Sequencing was performed with immunoSEQ multiplex PCR; in TCRdb, only in-frame clones are kept and a portion is missing. Of about 90,000 clones listed, 72% are singletons. The sample taken for sequencing was peripheral blood. The receptors here all came from an elderly woman with acute or convalescent COVID-19.

This clone was recorded once. The chain recombines TRBV4-2 with TRBJ2-1; the match to TRBD2 covers 9 bases. Germline V gene lookup returns CDR1 LGHNA and CDR2 YNFKEQ. CDR3 length equals 16 residues. V dropped 1 base and J dropped 3; count of bases not matched to a gene: 4. CDR3 sequence: CASSQAATSGYNEQFF. The CDR3 nucleotides read TGTGCCAGCAGCCAAGCGGCGACTAGCGGCTACAATGAGCAGTTCTTC.

This chain connects TRBV30 to TRBJ2-7; 11 bases fit TRBD2. The germline CDR1 and CDR2 sequences are GTSNPN and SVGIG (reference sequence). After removal of 3 bases from V and 5 bases from J, the junction contained 33 bases not matched to a gene. This CDR3 region has 23 residues. CDR3 sequence: CAWSPAGDRVQSNLAGGIHEQYF. The DNA of the CDR3 is TGTGCCTGGAGCCCAGCCGGGGACAGGGTGCAGAGCAACCTAGCGGGGGGTATTCACGAGCAGTACTTC.

CDR3 in amino acids: CASSPPGGGNQPQHF. Here the CDR3 DNA reads TGTGCCAGCAGCCCCCCAGGGGGCGGCAATCAGCCCCAGCATTTT. The chain joins TRBV6-5 to TRBJ1-5; 8 bases align to TRBD1. Germline V gene sequence: CDR1 MNHEY, CDR2 SVGAGI. CDR3 length equals 15 residues. Trimming removed 6 bases from V and 2 bases from J; junction bases left unmatched: 6.

The rearrangement uses TRBV3-1 (or the pseudogene TRBV3-2) and TRBJ1-2; 9 bases match TRBD1. Looked up from germline, CDR1 is LGHDT and CDR2 is YNNKEL (reference sequence). The CDR3 loop spans 14 amino acids. The V segment lost 2 bases and the J segment 5 bases; nucleotides outside the gene matches: 3. CDR3 residues: CASSQMTGGYGYTF. The CDR3 coding sequence is TGTGCCAGCAGCCAAATGACAGGGGGTTATGGCTACACCTTC.

The chain carries TRBV11-2 and TRBJ2-3; unclear D gene. Germline CDR1 and CDR2: SGHAT and FQNNGV. V lost 1 base, J lost 0 bases, and 2 bases lay in between. This CDR3 spans 13 amino acids. Here the CDR3 DNA reads TGTGCCAGCAGCTTAGCTAGCACAGATACGCAGTATTTT. As protein: CASSLASTDTQYF.

The V gene is TRBV3-1 (or the pseudogene TRBV3-2), the J gene TRBJ1-1; TRBD1 aligns across 8 bases. Germline V gives CDR1 LGHDT, CDR2 YNNKEL (reference sequence). V lost 1 base, J lost 7 bases, and 5 bases stayed unmatched. CDR3 length equals 14 residues. CDR3 loop: CASSQADRGVEAFF. The CDR3 DNA reads as TGTGCCAGCAGCCAAGCTGACAGGGGAGTTGAAGCTTTCTTT.

V is TRBV7-9 and J is TRBJ1-2; tentative D call: TRBD1 (6 bases). With 1 base removed from V and 0 bases from J, the gap between germline ends came to 12 bases. CDR1 SEHNR and CDR2 FQNEAQ come from the germline V gene (reference sequence). This CDR3 spans 16 amino acids. Here the CDR3 reads CASSLGGGVANYGYTF. The CDR3 DNA is TGTGCCAGCAGCTTAGGCGGGGGCGTCGCTAACTATGGCTACACCTTC.

The chain couples TRBV12-3 or TRBV12-4 to TRBJ2-7; TRBD1 aligns across 7 bases. J was trimmed by 5 bases and V by 6 bases; bases with no gene match: 7. The CDR3 length is 13 residues. The CDR3 DNA follows: TGTGCCAGCAGAACGACAGGGAGCCACGAGCAGTACTTC. Translating it yields CASRTTGSHEQYF.

This chain links TRBV6-2 or TRBV6-3 with TRBJ2-7; D remains unclear. This CDR3 has 12 amino acids. V lost 2 bases to trimming and J lost 3 bases, with 5 bases between them. Germline V gene sequence: CDR1 MNHEY, CDR2 SVGEGT. CDR3 sequence reads: CASSYPYYEQYF. The CDR3, as DNA: TGTGCCAGCAGTTACCCTTACTACGAGCAGTACTTC.

This chain joins TRBV19 and TRBJ2-7; 9 bases line up with TRBD1. V dropped 5 bases and J dropped 3; count of bases not matched to a gene: 5. The V gene's germline CDR1 is LNHDA and CDR2 SQIVND (reference sequence). The CDR3 runs 14 residues. CDR3 residues: CASSSTGGSYEQYF. For the CDR3, the DNA is TGTGCCAGTAGTTCGACAGGGGGGAGCTACGAGCAGTACTTC.

The chain links TRBV2 to TRBJ1-5; 7 bases match TRBD1. The CDR3 totals 14 residues. Germline CDR1 SNHLY, CDR2 FYNNEI. V was clipped by 5 bases and J by 7 bases; unmatched bases: 8. The chain's CDR3 is CASSYDRDGQPQHF. The CDR3 coding sequence is TGTGCCAGCAGTTATGACAGGGATGGACAGCCCCAGCATTTT.

The chain links TRBV18 to TRBJ2-1; no reliable D call. V was cut by 1 base and J by 5 bases, with 6 bases left in between. The germline CDR1 and CDR2 sequences are KGHSH and LQKENI. The CDR3 has 13 residues. CDR3 protein: CASSPLQDNEQFF. CDR3 DNA sequence: TGTGCCAGCTCACCACTTCAGGACAATGAGCAGTTCTTC.

The rearrangement joins TRBV21-1 to TRBJ1-2; the table calls TRBD1, which could not be checked here. TRBV21-1 represents a pseudogene. This CDR3 has 17 residues. CDR3 nucleotide sequence: TGTGCCATGACCCACAGAGGACAGGCAAGCGGACAAAAGGGCTACACCTTC. This codes for CAMTHRGQASGQKGYTF.

The chain employs TRBV11-3 and TRBJ2-1; D unresolved. The CDR3 covers 13 residues. Germline CDR1 is SGHNT and CDR2 is YENEEA. Trimming cost V 5 bases and J 0 bases, with 5 bases left between them. Here the CDR3 reads CASSLSSYNEQFF. Here the CDR3 DNA reads TGTGCCAGCAGCCTCTCCTCCTACAATGAGCAGTTCTTC.

There are a few counts of this clone. V is TRBV20-1 and J is TRBJ1-1, with 9 bases that match TRBD1. This CDR3 has 11 amino acids. J lost 10 bases, V lost 4 bases, and 4 bases had no gene match. CDR1 is DFQATT, CDR2 SNEGSKA, per germline (reference sequence). Here the CDR3 reads CSATQDRGAFF. The DNA for the CDR3 is TGCAGTGCTACCCAGGACAGGGGAGCTTTCTTT.

This clone occurred a few times. The CDR3, as DNA: TGTGCCAGCAGCCAAGGCATCGGGGGGGTACGCTACAATGAGCAGTTCTTC. It is translated as CASSQGIGGVRYNEQFF. The chain uses TRBV4-2 and TRBJ2-1; 8 nucleotides match TRBD2. The trim removed 1 base at V and 3 bases at J, leaving 8 bases unmatched. Germline V gene data show CDR1 as LGHNA and CDR2 as YNFKEQ. The CDR3 totals 17 residues.

This clone was seen only once. The V call is TRBV6-6, the J call TRBJ1-1; 8 nucleotides line up with TRBD1. Germline CDR1 and CDR2: MNHNY and SVGAGI (reference sequence). The CDR3 sequence is 14 residues long. Germline trimming cut 2 bases from V and 8 bases from J; bases unmatched to any gene: 7. This CDR3 reads CASSYMGRGLEAFF. CDR3 sequence (DNA): TGTGCCAGCAGTTACATGGGCAGGGGGCTAGAAGCTTTCTTT.

The chain joins TRBV28 to TRBJ1-2; 7 bases map to TRBD1. After removal of 6 bases from V and 7 bases from J, the junction contained 14 bases not matched to a gene. The CDR3 covers 15 residues. Germline V gives CDR1 MDHEN, CDR2 SYDVKM. CDR3: CASRVSGQIRGGYTF. CDR3 DNA: TGTGCCAGCAGAGTCTCGGGACAGATCCGGGGTGGCTACACCTTC.

The chain employs TRBV7-2 and TRBJ2-5; 10 bases align to TRBD2. With V trimmed by 5 bases and J by 4 bases, 4 bases remained unmatched. This CDR3 comprises 14 residues. Germline lookup yields CDR1 SGHTA and CDR2 FQGNSA. CDR3 residues: CASSRSSGGETQYF. The CDR3 DNA sequence: TGTGCCAGCAGCCGTTCTAGCGGGGGAGAGACCCAGTACTTC.

The rearrangement uses TRBV5-6 and TRBJ1-4; D is unclear. The V gene lost 2 bases and the J gene lost 7 bases, with 12 bases spanning the gap. The CDR3 has 14 amino acids. The germline gives CDR1 SGHDT, CDR2 YYEEEE. CDR3 coding DNA: TGTGCCAGCAGCTTCGACCGCGTAGCTGAAAAACTGTTTTTT. Protein sequence: CASSFDRVAEKLFF.

This chain links TRBV6-6 with TRBJ2-7; weak D call: TRBD1 (8 bases). Germline CDR1 MNHNY, CDR2 SVGAGI (reference sequence). This CDR3 spans 15 amino acids. V lost 6 bases and J lost 7, with 22 bases in between. The CDR3 here is CASRPLADRVGEQYF. The CDR3 bases are TGTGCCAGCAGACCTCTAGCGGACAGGGTGGGTGAGCAGTACTTC.

The gene calls are TRBV4-1 and TRBJ1-2; D perhaps matches TRBD1 (6 bases). Trimming shortened V by 4 bases and J by 2 bases, and 8 bases separated the two germline ends. The CDR3 runs to 13 residues. Germline V gene data show CDR1 as MGHRA and CDR2 as YSYEKL. CDR3 sequence (DNA): TGCGCCAGCAGCCCCCAGGGGAACTATGGCTACACCTTC. Its translation: CASSPQGNYGYTF.

This clone appeared a few times. V usage is TRBV7-9 and J usage is TRBJ1-6, with D uncertain. Per the germline V gene, CDR1 is SEHNR and CDR2 is FQNEAQ (reference sequence). Trimming took 1 base from V and 9 from J, leaving 16 bases between them. CDR3 size: 16 residues. The CDR3 region has the DNA TGTGCCAGCAGCTTAGAAGTTTCGGGTTATGGTTCACCCCTCCACTTT. Translation gives CASSLEVSGYGSPLHF.